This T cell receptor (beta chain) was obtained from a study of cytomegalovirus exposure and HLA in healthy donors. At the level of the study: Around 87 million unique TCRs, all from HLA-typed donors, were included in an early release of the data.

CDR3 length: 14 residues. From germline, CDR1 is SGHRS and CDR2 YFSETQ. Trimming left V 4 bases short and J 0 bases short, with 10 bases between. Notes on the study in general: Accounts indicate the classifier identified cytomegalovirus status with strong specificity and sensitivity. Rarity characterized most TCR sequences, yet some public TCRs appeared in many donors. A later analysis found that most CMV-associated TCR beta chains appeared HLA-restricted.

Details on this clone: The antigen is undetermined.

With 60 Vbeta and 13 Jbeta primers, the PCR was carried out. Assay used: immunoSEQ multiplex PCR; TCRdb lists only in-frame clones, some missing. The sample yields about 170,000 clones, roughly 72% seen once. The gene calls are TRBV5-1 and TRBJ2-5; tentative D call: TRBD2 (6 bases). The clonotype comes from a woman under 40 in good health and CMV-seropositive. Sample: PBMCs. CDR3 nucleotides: TGCGCCAGCAGCCGCGGGGACTACCAAGAGACCCAGTACTTC. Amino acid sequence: CASSRGDYQETQYF. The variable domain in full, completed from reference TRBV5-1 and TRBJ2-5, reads KAGVTQTPRYLIKTRGQQVTLSCSPISGHRSVSWYQQTPGQGLQFLFEYFSETQRNKGNFPGRFSGRQFSNSRSEMNVSTLELGDSALYLCASSRGDYQETQYFGPGTRLLVL.